The clone carrying this TCR beta chain was seen a handful of times. Generation of TCR cDNA used 5'RACE template switching (which added a universal primer site and UMIs). A single record per CDR3 protein comes from TCRdb applying MiXCR to the 5' RACE reads. The sample lists some 96,000 distinct CDR3 sequences, approximately 8.4% occurring once. This record comes from a study of T cells after yellow fever vaccination. General study points: Peak timing came faster in the weaker secondary response, day 5 versus 15. Booster sampling recovered most clones from primary vaccination (roughly 96% CD4, over 75% CD8). Repertoires sorted by FACS could include abundant clonotypes that are contaminants from the bulk population.

Germline V gene data show CDR1 as MNHEY and CDR2 as SMNVEV (reference sequence). The CDR3 is made up of 15 amino acids. The V and J ends lost 6 bases and 1 base, in that order; junction bases with no gene match: 9. The sample in question was CD8+ T cells not binding an NS4B(214-222) dextramer, sorted from PBMCs, obtained more than 13 days after the first yellow fever vaccination. The chain joins TRBV27 to TRBJ2-7, with 7 bases fitting TRBD1. This TCR derives from a man aged 18 to 29 who received the YFV17D yellow fever vaccine. The CDR3 nucleotides read TGTGCCAGCAGCACCACAGGGGCCCCTTCCTACGAGCAGTACTTC. The encoded protein is CASSTTGAPSYEQYF.